Following are 29 T cell receptor beta chains from one sample sequenced in a study of blood T cell repertoires in COVID-19. This table comes from immunoSEQ multiplex PCR, and its TCRdb copy is limited to in-frame clones, with some not included. The sample includes about 220,000 clones, 65% to 85% of them seen just once. The sequenced sample was peripheral blood. Receptors were obtained from a human donor in a cohort sampled during active COVID-19.

The rearrangement joins TRBV19 to TRBJ2-5; D gene unclear. This CDR3 has 12 residues. V lost 3 bases and J lost 4, with 6 bases in between. Germline V gene lookup returns CDR1 LNHDA and CDR2 SQIVND (reference sequence). The CDR3 DNA is TGTGCCAGTAGTATGTGGGCAGAGACCCAGTACTTC. It encodes CASSMWAETQYF. Full variable domain (missing parts from reference TRBV19 and TRBJ2-5): DGGITQSPKYLFRKEGQNVTLSCEQNLNHDAMYWYRQDPGQGLRLIYYSQIVNDFQKGDIAEGYSVSREKKESFPLTVTSAQKNPTAFYLCASSMWAETQYFGPGTRLLVL.

Remarks on this clone: The junction and the germline gene differ at one end; a read error may be behind it. For the CDR3, the DNA is TGTGCCAGCAGCCAAATCGGTACGGGGGACTGGTCGATCTTC. It is translated as CASSQIGTGDWSIF. The chain has TRBV4-2 and TRBJ2-1; D is possibly TRBD2 (6 bases). CDR3 length: 14 amino acids. From germline, CDR1 is LGHNA and CDR2 YNFKEQ.

V is TRBV7-9 and J is TRBJ1-1; D is undetermined. Germline CDR1 reads SEHNR; CDR2 reads FQNEAQ (reference sequence). Trimming stripped 1 base from V and 1 base from J, with 13 bases between. The CDR3 covers 16 residues. This CDR3 reads CASSLGLRKGNTEAFF. The CDR3, as DNA: TGTGCCAGCAGCTTAGGCCTCAGGAAAGGGAACACTGAAGCTTTCTTT.

The chain joins TRBV3-1 (or the pseudogene TRBV3-2) to TRBJ1-3; D call uncertain. Germline V gene data show CDR1 as LGHDT and CDR2 as YNNKEL (reference sequence). V was pared by 1 base and J by 0 bases, with 16 bases between. This CDR3 contains 18 residues. CDR3 sequence (DNA): TGTGCCAGCAGCCAAGGAATTGTGAGCGGAACCTCTGGAAACACCATATATTTT. This sequence encodes CASSQGIVSGTSGNTIYF.

The V call is TRBV29-1, the J call TRBJ1-5; D possibly corresponds to TRBD1 (6 bases). Trimming stripped 6 bases from V and 0 bases from J, with 15 bases between. The germline V gene has CDR1 SQVTM and CDR2 ANQGSEA. The CDR3 consists of 15 residues. The CDR3 protein is CSVRQDSNSNQPQHF. In DNA form, the CDR3 reads TGCAGCGTAAGACAGGACTCGAATAGCAATCAGCCCCAGCATTTT.

The genes are TRBV28 and TRBJ2-1; weak D call: TRBD2 (6 bases). The V end was cut by 8 bases, the J end by 5 bases, with 19 bases between. CDR3 size: 15 residues. Germline CDR1 and CDR2: MDHEN and SYDVKM. CDR3 residues: CASSGRDWQDNEQFF. The CDR3, as DNA: TGTGCCAGCTCTGGCCGGGACTGGCAAGACAATGAGCAGTTCTTC.

The chain has TRBV6-2 or TRBV6-3 and TRBJ2-7; the match to TRBD1 covers 10 bases. From germline, CDR1 is MNHEY and CDR2 SVGEGT. With V trimmed by 6 bases and J by 2 bases, 4 bases remained unmatched. The CDR3 has 14 residues. CDR3 in amino acids: CASSPGQGTYEQYF. Here the CDR3 DNA reads TGTGCCAGCAGCCCGGGACAGGGGACCTACGAGCAGTACTTC.

V gene TRBV29-1 combines with J gene TRBJ1-1; tentative D call: TRBD1 (6 bases). V lost 5 bases and J 3 bases, leaving 19 bases between the germline ends. Germline CDR1 is SQVTM and CDR2 is ANQGSEA. The CDR3 totals 15 residues. CDR3 nucleotide sequence: TGCAGCGTTTTCCACCGGGCTCAGGGGCACACTGAAGCTTTCTTT. Its protein product is CSVFHRAQGHTEAFF.

The chain is built from TRBV7-6 and TRBJ2-7; D might be TRBD1 (8 bases). The V end lost 2 bases, the J end lost 3 bases, and 17 bases lay between the germline ends. This CDR3 contains 16 residues. Germline-derived CDR1 and CDR2 are SGHVS and FNYEAQ. CDR3: CASSLLGGTGSYEQYF. CDR3 DNA sequence: TGTGCCAGCAGCTTACTGGGGGGGACAGGAAGCTACGAGCAGTACTTC. Filled out from reference TRBV7-6 and TRBJ2-7, the complete variable domain reads GAGVSQSPRYKVTKRGQDVALRCDPISGHVSLYWYRQALGQGPEFLTYFNYEAQQDKSGLPNDRFSAERPEGSISTLTIQRTEQRDSAMYRCASSLLGGTGSYEQYFGPGTRLTVT.

This chain connects TRBV27 to TRBJ1-3; 9 nucleotides agree with TRBD1. Germline V lookup: CDR1 MNHEY, CDR2 SMNVEV (reference sequence). Trimming took 6 bases from V and 4 from J; bases not matched to a gene: 7. The CDR3 loop spans 15 amino acids. The CDR3: CASSQQGAAGNTIYF. The CDR3, as DNA: TGTGCCAGCAGCCAACAGGGGGCAGCAGGAAACACCATATATTTT.

J is TRBJ1-4 and V is TRBV6-1; perhaps TRBD1 as D (6 bases). V lost 1 base to trimming and J lost 8 bases, with 14 bases between them. The CDR3 runs 15 residues. From germline, CDR1 is MNHNS and CDR2 SASEGT. This chain's CDR3 is CASSEGYREGEKLFF. The CDR3, as DNA: TGTGCCAGCAGTGAAGGTTACAGGGAGGGGGAAAAACTGTTTTTT.

V gene TRBV5-1 combines with J gene TRBJ2-7; TRBD1 agrees at 10 bases. Trimming removed 4 bases from V and 5 bases from J; junction bases left unmatched: 9. CDR1 is SGHRS, CDR2 YFSETQ, per germline. The CDR3 extends over 15 amino acids. DNA for the CDR3: TGCGCCAGCAGCCCGGACGGACAGGGGGGAAACGAGCAGTACTTC. This translates into CASSPDGQGGNEQYF.

This sequence joins TRBV11-3 and TRBJ2-3; D remains ambiguous. The ends were cut back, 1 base at V and 4 bases at J, with 6 bases in the middle. Germline V gene sequence: CDR1 SGHNT, CDR2 YENEEA. This CDR3 region has 13 residues. CDR3 bases: TGTGCCAGCAGCTTAGGTCTACCAGATACGCAGTATTTT. Its protein product is CASSLGLPDTQYF.

This sequence joins TRBV7-9 and TRBJ1-2; D uncertain. The germline CDR1 and CDR2 sequences are SEHNR and FQNEAQ (reference sequence). The CDR3 is made up of 17 amino acids. Trimming shortened V by 2 bases and J by 4 bases, and 20 bases separated the two germline ends. The CDR3 loop is CASSLSGAPRFFYGYTF. The CDR3 DNA sequence: TGTGCCAGCAGCTTATCGGGAGCACCAAGATTCTTCTATGGCTACACCTTC. The full variable domain, its missing parts supplied by reference TRBV7-9 and TRBJ1-2, is DTGVSQNPRHKITKRGQNVTFRCDPISEHNRLYWYRQTLGQGPEFLTYFQNEAQLEKSRLLSDRFSAERPKGSFSTLEIQRTEQGDSAMYLCASSLSGAPRFFYGYTFGSGTRLTVV.

The chain links TRBV24-1 to TRBJ2-3; 14 nucleotides line up with TRBD2. Germline V gives CDR1 KGHDR, CDR2 SFDVKD. Losses at the gene ends were 4 bases for V and 8 bases for J; bases not matched to a gene: 10. The CDR3 consists of 17 residues. Here the CDR3 reads CATSDGRLAGGVATQYF. Written as DNA, the CDR3 is TGTGCCACCAGTGACGGTCGACTAGCGGGGGGGGTCGCTACGCAGTATTTT.

This clone was seen a single time. The chain links TRBV28 to TRBJ2-1; D gene ambiguous. Germline CDR1 MDHEN, CDR2 SYDVKM. This CDR3 region has 15 residues. V was clipped by 8 bases and J by 0 bases, with 14 bases between them. The CDR3 DNA sequence: TGTGCCAGCTCCGAGTCCAAGAGCTCCTACAATGAGCAGTTCTTC. It yields the protein CASSESKSSYNEQFF.

This sequence joins TRBV11-3 and TRBJ2-7, with a weak D call TRBD2 (5 bases). The CDR3 runs to 12 residues. Trimming shortened V by 6 bases and J by 7 bases, and 13 bases separated the two germline ends. CDR1 is SGHNT and CDR2 is YENEEA in the germline V gene. The CDR3 protein is CASRLGLWEQYF. Here the CDR3 DNA reads TGTGCCAGCAGGCTTGGACTGTGGGAGCAGTACTTC.

This sequence joins TRBV24-1 and TRBJ2-1; 15 positions match TRBD2. Germline values: CDR1 KGHDR, CDR2 SFDVKD. This CDR3 is built from 16 residues. Trimming at V came to 3 bases and at J to 8 bases, leaving 4 bases not matched to a gene. The CDR3 region has the DNA TGTGCCACCAGTGATCCGGGACTAGCGGGGGGATATGAGCAGTTCTTC. It encodes CATSDPGLAGGYEQFF.

The chain combines TRBV11-2 with TRBJ2-7; perhaps TRBD2 as D (6 bases). Trimming removed 6 bases from V and 1 base from J, with 13 bases in between. CDR1 SGHAT and CDR2 FQNNGV come from the germline V gene. The CDR3 is 14 residues long. The DNA of the CDR3 is TGTGCCAGCAGTGTGCAGCGGGTATCCTACGAGCAGTACTTC. Translation gives CASSVQRVSYEQYF.

This chain uses TRBV29-1 with TRBJ2-5, with 12 bases fitting TRBD2. With V trimmed by 0 bases and J by 3 bases, 2 bases remained unmatched. From germline, CDR1 is SQVTM and CDR2 ANQGSEA. CDR3 length equals 15 residues. CDR3 protein: CSVEDWTSGKETQYF. CDR3 coding DNA: TGCAGCGTTGAAGATTGGACTAGCGGGAAAGAGACCCAGTACTTC.

The chain has TRBV7-2 and TRBJ2-5; D call uncertain. Trimming left V 0 bases short and J 6 bases short, with 8 bases between. This CDR3 has 13 residues. The germline V gene encodes CDR1 SGHTA and CDR2 FQGNSA. CDR3 loop: CASSLANIQTQYF. Here the CDR3 DNA reads TGTGCCAGCAGCTTAGCGAACATCCAGACCCAGTACTTC.

The rearrangement uses TRBV3-1 (or the pseudogene TRBV3-2) and TRBJ2-1; 9 bases map to TRBD1. Trimming at V came to 2 bases and at J to 2 bases, leaving 7 bases not matched to a gene. Per germline, CDR1 LGHDT and CDR2 YNNKEL (reference sequence). This CDR3 region has 17 residues. CDR3 DNA sequence: TGTGCCAGCAGCCAAAACCCCGACAGGGGGACCTACAATGAGCAGTTCTTC. Amino acids: CASSQNPDRGTYNEQFF.

The CDR3 nucleotides read TGTGCCAGCAGCTTAGCGCTGGTCAGGGTAGCTGCCGGGGAGCTGTTTTTT. Its protein product is CASSLALVRVAAGELFF. This chain links TRBV7-2 with TRBJ2-2, with D tentatively TRBD1 (5 bases). There are 17 residues in the CDR3. Between the trimmed V and J ends, which lost 0 bases and 6 bases, there was a span of 17 bases. CDR1 is SGHTA and CDR2 is FQGNSA in the germline V gene.

The chain links TRBV5-5 to TRBJ2-5; a possible D gene is TRBD1 (7 bases). CDR3 length: 15 residues. Germline-derived CDR1 and CDR2 are SGHKS and YYEKEE (reference sequence). With 3 bases removed from V and 5 bases from J, the gap between germline ends came to 17 bases. This CDR3 is CASSSGDSRWETQYF. Written as DNA, the CDR3 is TGTGCCAGCAGCTCGGGGGACAGTAGGTGGGAGACCCAGTACTTC.

The rearrangement joins TRBV19 to TRBJ2-1; 9 bases line up with TRBD1. The CDR3 contains 15 residues. The ends lost 4 bases at V and 8 bases at J; junction bases unmatched: 9. Germline CDR1 LNHDA, CDR2 SQIVND (reference sequence). For the CDR3, the DNA is TGTGCCAGTAGTACCGGGACAGGGAGGGTCGATGAGCAGTTCTTC. Translated, it gives CASSTGTGRVDEQFF.

This CDR3 reads CASSAGGTGLARGYTF. Here the CDR3 DNA reads TGTGCCAGCAGCGCGGGAGGGACAGGGCTAGCGCGGGGCTACACCTTC. The J gene is TRBJ1-2, the V gene TRBV9, with TRBD1 identical over 9 bases. Per the germline V gene, CDR1 is SGDLS and CDR2 is YYNGEE. This CDR3 is built from 16 residues. V was clipped by 3 bases and J by 8 bases; unmatched bases: 14.

This chain connects TRBV5-6 to TRBJ1-2, with 11 bases fitting TRBD1. The V gene's germline CDR1 is SGHDT and CDR2 YYEEEE. The V and J ends lost 4 bases and 6 bases, in that order; junction bases with no gene match: 11. The CDR3 has 16 residues. The CDR3 nucleotides read TGTGCCAGCAGCAACCGGGACAGGGGGACTCTGGATGGCTACACCTTC. Translating gives CASSNRDRGTLDGYTF.

V is TRBV18 and J is TRBJ1-5; TRBD1 aligns across 8 bases. The CDR3 loop spans 14 amino acids. The V gene's germline CDR1 is KGHSH and CDR2 LQKENI. V shed 4 bases, J shed 5 bases, and the junction held 4 bases outside the gene matches. The CDR3 region is CASSLMDRDQPQHF. The CDR3 DNA reads as TGTGCCAGCTCACTTATGGACAGGGATCAGCCCCAGCATTTT.

The chain is built from TRBV6-4 and TRBJ1-6; D not certain. The CDR3 spans 14 residues. In germline, CDR1 is MRHNA, CDR2 SNTAGT. V dropped 6 bases and J dropped 7 bases, with 13 bases sitting between them. CDR3 sequence (DNA): TGTGCCAGCAGCCGGGAGGAGGTGAATTCACCCCTCCACTTT. It translates to CASSREEVNSPLHF.